These 20 T cell receptor beta chains share one sample of origin, sequenced in a study of cytomegalovirus exposure and HLA in healthy donors. The PCR was carried out with 60 Vbeta primers and 13 Jbeta primers. Only in-frame clones appear in the TCRdb table, and some are missing; sequencing was by immunoSEQ multiplex PCR. The sample includes approximately 110,000 clones, over 65% of them seen just once. Sequencing was performed on PBMCs. Every receptor here comes from a young woman in good health and CMV-seropositive.

This chain joins TRBV2 and TRBJ1-5; maybe TRBD1 (6 bases). The V gene lost 3 bases and the J gene lost 6 bases, with 12 bases spanning the gap. This CDR3 has 14 amino acids. Germline-derived CDR1 and CDR2 are SNHLY and FYNNEI. The CDR3 sequence: CASSEGGGGQPQHF. CDR3 nucleotide sequence: TGTGCCAGCAGTGAGGGGGGGGGCGGTCAGCCCCAGCATTTT.

Concerning this clone: A junction end diverges from the germline sequence, so it may reflect a read error. The CDR3 nucleotides are TGTGCCAGCAGTTTAGGCGACAGGGAGTCGGAGCCCCAGCATTTT. It is translated as CASSLGDRESEPQHF. The genes are TRBV11-2 and TRBJ1-5; 7 bases align to TRBD1. The CDR3 length is 15 residues. Germline V CDR1 and CDR2: SGHAT, FQNNGV.

V usage is TRBV5-6 and J usage is TRBJ1-4; tentative D call: TRBD1 (5 bases). The germline gives CDR1 SGHDT, CDR2 YYEEEE. The CDR3 length is 12 residues. With 5 bases removed from V and 13 bases from J, the gap between germline ends came to 15 bases. In nucleotides, the CDR3 is TGTGCCAGCAGTCTAACTCCGGGACTACTGTTTTTT. This sequence encodes CASSLTPGLLFF.

The J gene is TRBJ2-1, the V gene TRBV19, with TRBD2 as a possible D gene (5 bases). The CDR3 length is 12 residues. From germline, CDR1 is LNHDA and CDR2 SQIVND (reference sequence). Trimming took 9 bases from V and 6 from J, leaving 12 bases between them. The CDR3 DNA reads as TGTGCCAGCGGGCCCGGGGTCAATGAGCAGTTCTTC. It specifies CASGPGVNEQFF.

This sequence joins TRBV15 and TRBJ2-7, with D uncertain. This CDR3 is built from 12 residues. The germline V and J ends were trimmed by 0 bases and 6 bases, with 6 bases remaining between them. Per the germline V gene, CDR1 is LNHNV and CDR2 is YYDKDF (reference sequence). The DNA for the CDR3 is TGTGCCACCAGCAGAGATGTCGGCGAGCAGTACTTC. This encodes CATSRDVGEQYF.

The J gene is TRBJ2-1, the V gene TRBV19, with D maybe TRBD1 (5 bases). Germline-derived CDR1 and CDR2 are LNHDA and SQIVND (reference sequence). The germline V and J ends were trimmed by 3 bases and 1 base, with 13 bases remaining between them. The CDR3 loop spans 16 amino acids. CDR3 coding DNA: TGTGCCAGTAGTATTTCCGTCAAGGGGTCCTACAATGAGCAGTTCTTC. This gives the protein CASSISVKGSYNEQFF.

V usage is TRBV7-2 and J usage is TRBJ1-5; weak D call: TRBD1 (5 bases). Per germline, CDR1 SGHTA and CDR2 FQGNSA. The V end lost 3 bases, the J end lost 5 bases, and 8 bases lay between the germline ends. The CDR3 has 13 residues. The CDR3 DNA follows: TGTGCCAGCAGCTTTGCACAGGATCAGCCCCAGCATTTT. It translates to CASSFAQDQPQHF.

The genes are TRBV6-1 and TRBJ1-2; D may be TRBD1 (5 bases). Trimming cost V 8 bases and J 0 bases, with 13 bases left between them. This CDR3 region has 14 residues. Germline CDR1 reads MNHNS; CDR2 reads SASEGT. CDR3 in DNA: TGTGCCAGCTCTCGGGGGAGGACTAACTATGGCTACACCTTC. Residues: CASSRGRTNYGYTF.

This clone was recorded once. The rearrangement joins TRBV30 to TRBJ1-2; D is unresolved. This CDR3 has 14 residues. Germline lookup yields CDR1 GTSNPN and CDR2 SVGIG (reference sequence). The germline V and J ends were trimmed by 0 bases and 8 bases, with 16 bases remaining between them. DNA of the CDR3: TGTGCCTGGAGTGTACGAGGACTATCCGGAGGCTACACCTTC. It encodes CAWSVRGLSGGYTF. Full variable domain (missing parts from reference TRBV30 and TRBJ1-2): SQTIHQWPATLVQPVGSPLSLECTVEGTSNPNLYWYRQAAGRGLQLLFYSVGIGQISSEVPQNLSASRPQDRQFILSSKKLLLSDSGFYLCAWSVRGLSGGYTFGSGTRLTVV.

This clone appeared a few times. CDR3 in DNA: TGTGCCAGCAGTTCAACCTACGAGCAGTACTTC. This codes for CASSSTYEQYF. The chain has TRBV28 and TRBJ2-7; D is unresolved. The CDR3 has 11 amino acids. Per germline, CDR1 MDHEN and CDR2 SYDVKM. Between the trimmed V and J ends, which lost 4 bases and 2 bases, there was a span of 3 bases. Variable domain in full (rest from reference TRBV28 and TRBJ2-7): DVKVTQSSRYLVKRTGEKVFLECVQDMDHENMFWYRQDPGLGLRLIYFSYDVKMKEKGDIPEGYSVSREKKERFSLILESASTNQTSMYLCASSSTYEQYFGPGTRLTVT.

The CDR3 reads CSALGLRGSGEQYF. CDR3 nucleotide sequence: TGCAGCGCCCTGGGACTCCGCGGGTCGGGTGAGCAGTACTTC. This chain joins TRBV29-1 and TRBJ2-7, with D possibly matching TRBD2 (6 bases). V was pared by 7 bases and J by 7 bases, with 23 bases between. This CDR3 has 14 residues. Germline CDR1 is SQVTM and CDR2 is ANQGSEA.

The chain has TRBV7-9 and TRBJ1-1; D may be TRBD1 (5 bases). V was pared by 3 bases and J by 3 bases, with 8 bases between. Germline CDR1 and CDR2: SEHNR and FQNEAQ (reference sequence). The length of the CDR3 is 13 residues. The CDR3, as DNA: TGTGCCAGCAGCTTCACGACAGACACTGAAGCTTTCTTT. Protein: CASSFTTDTEAFF.

Note on this clone: This sample also contains other DNA sequences that code for the same CDR3. The chain uses TRBV10-3 and TRBJ2-5, with 12 bases matching TRBD2. CDR3 length equals 14 residues. With 8 bases clipped from V and 2 bases from J, the junction kept 3 bases outside the gene matches. Germline CDR1 is ENHRY and CDR2 is SYGVKD. This CDR3 reads CAISTSGGQETQYF. The CDR3 nucleotides read TGTGCCATCTCTACTAGCGGGGGGCAAGAGACCCAGTACTTC.

This clone has only a few counts. V and J are TRBV6-1 and TRBJ1-1, with 7 bases identical to TRBD1. This CDR3 spans 16 amino acids. The V gene end was trimmed by 2 bases and the J gene end by 10 bases; junction bases not matched to a gene: 16. Looked up from germline, CDR1 is MNHNS and CDR2 is SASEGT. CDR3 nucleotides: TGTGCCAGCAGTGAAAGGGGACAGCGGGCCCTTCGTCGAGCTTTCTTT. Translation gives CASSERGQRALRRAFF.

This clone has just one count. V gene TRBV2 combines with J gene TRBJ1-4; D unresolved. The V end lost 1 base, the J end lost 4 bases, and 7 bases lay between the germline ends. The CDR3 is 14 residues long. Germline lookup yields CDR1 SNHLY and CDR2 FYNNEI. In DNA, the CDR3 is TGTGCCAGCAGTGAAGGAGGAGATAATGAAAAACTGTTTTTT. As protein: CASSEGGDNEKLFF.

V gene TRBV2 combines with J gene TRBJ1-5; D not resolved. This CDR3 is 13 amino acids long. Germline V gene data show CDR1 as SNHLY and CDR2 as FYNNEI. Trimming shortened V by 3 bases and J by 7 bases, and 10 bases separated the two germline ends. The DNA for the CDR3 is TGTGCCAGCAGTGACCGGGATATACAGCCCCAGCATTTT. Translated, it gives CASSDRDIQPQHF.

This chain connects TRBV18 to TRBJ1-1; tentative D call: TRBD1 (6 bases). From germline, CDR1 is KGHSH and CDR2 LQKENI. Between the trimmed V and J ends, which lost 0 bases and 6 bases, there was a span of 17 bases. This CDR3 is 16 amino acids long. The CDR3 bases are TGTGCCAGCTCACCACCGAATTTAGGGGGAGCGGCTGAAGCTTTCTTT. This encodes CASSPPNLGGAAEAFF.

This clone showed up just a few times. This chain uses TRBV4-2 with TRBJ2-3; possibly TRBD1 for D (5 bases). The V gene lost 5 bases and the J gene lost 6 bases, with 18 bases spanning the gap. Germline-derived CDR1 and CDR2 are LGHNA and YNFKEQ. The length of the CDR3 is 15 residues. The CDR3 DNA sequence: TGTGCCAGCAGCACACGTCAAGGGGCCGGGGATACGCAGTATTTT. It is translated as CASSTRQGAGDTQYF.

V and J are TRBV29-1 and TRBJ2-6, with D hard to call. Germline V gene sequence: CDR1 SQVTM, CDR2 ANQGSEA. CDR3 length: 13 residues. Trimming took 5 bases from V and 2 from J, leaving 7 bases between them. CDR3 in amino acids: CSVFETGANVLTF. In nucleotides, the CDR3 is TGCAGCGTTTTTGAGACTGGGGCCAACGTCCTGACTTTC.

This clone turned up a few times. This rearrangement joins TRBV11-3 to TRBJ1-6; D not resolved. Trimming pared 1 base from V and 10 bases from J, leaving 11 bases between. Germline CDR1 is SGHNT and CDR2 is YENEEA. The CDR3 runs 14 residues. The CDR3 reads CASSLVPLQSPLHF. The CDR3 bases are TGTGCCAGCAGCTTAGTTCCGCTCCAGTCACCCCTCCACTTT.